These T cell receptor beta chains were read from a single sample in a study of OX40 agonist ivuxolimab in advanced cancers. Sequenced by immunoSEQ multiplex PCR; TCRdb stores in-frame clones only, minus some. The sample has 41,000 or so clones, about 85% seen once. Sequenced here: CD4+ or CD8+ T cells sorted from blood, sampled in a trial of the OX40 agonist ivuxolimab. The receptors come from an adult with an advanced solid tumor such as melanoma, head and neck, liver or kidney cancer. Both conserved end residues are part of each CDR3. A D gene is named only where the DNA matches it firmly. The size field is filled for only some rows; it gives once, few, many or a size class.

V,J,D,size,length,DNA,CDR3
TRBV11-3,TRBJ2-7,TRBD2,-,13,TGTGCCAGCAGCCGGACTAGTGGTTTGGAGCAGTACTTC,CASSRTSGLEQYF
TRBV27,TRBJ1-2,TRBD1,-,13,TGTGCCAGCAGCAGACAGGGTTACTATGGCTACACCTTC,CASSRQGYYGYTF
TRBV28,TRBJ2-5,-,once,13,TGTGCCAGCAGACGAGGGGGTTTCGAGACCCAGTACTTC,CASRRGGFETQYF
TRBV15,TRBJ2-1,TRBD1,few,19,TGTGCCACCAGCAGAGCTACTATAACGACAGGGGGATCCTACAATGAGCAGTTCTTC,CATSRATITTGGSYNEQFF
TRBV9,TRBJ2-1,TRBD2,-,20,TGTGCCAGCAGCGACCGGATTGGCAGTTTGCGGGGGGTGGGACTCAATGAGCAGTTCTTC,CASSDRIGSLRGVGLNEQFF
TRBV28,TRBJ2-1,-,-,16,TGTGCCAGCAGTTTTCCTGCAGCGTCCCTAAGGGATGAGCAGTTCTTC,CASSFPAASLRDEQFF
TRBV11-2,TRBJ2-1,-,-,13,TGTGCCAGCAGTATCACAGGGATAAGCGAGCAGTTCTTC,CASSITGISEQFF
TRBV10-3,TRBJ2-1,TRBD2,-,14,TGTGCCACCGGTGGACTAGCGGGAGGAAATGAGCAGTTCTTC,CATGGLAGGNEQFF
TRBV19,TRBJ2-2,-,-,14,TGTGCCAGCACAACAGGTGCGAACACCGGGGAGCTGTTTTTT,CASTTGANTGELFF
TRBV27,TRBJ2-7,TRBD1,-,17,TGTGCCAGCAGCTACGGCTTGGGACAGGGGCAGGGCTACGAGCAGTACTTC,CASSYGLGQGQGYEQYF
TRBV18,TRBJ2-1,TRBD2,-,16,TGTGCCAGCTCACCACTTTTAGCGGGAACCTTCAATGAGCAGTTCTTC,CASSPLLAGTFNEQFF
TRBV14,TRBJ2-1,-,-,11,TGTGCCAGCAGCCAAGGGCTTAGCGTGTTCTTC,CASSQGLSVFF
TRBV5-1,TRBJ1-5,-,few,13,TGCGCCAGCAGCTTGGCAGTGAATCAGCCCCAGCATTTT,CASSLAVNQPQHF
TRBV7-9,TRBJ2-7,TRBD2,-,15,TGTGCCAGCAGCACTACTAGCGCTAATCCCTACGAGCAGTACTTC,CASSTTSANPYEQYF
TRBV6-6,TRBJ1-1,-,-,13,TGTGCCAGCAGTTATGGACAGCTTGCTGAAGCTTTCTTT,CASSYGQLAEAFF
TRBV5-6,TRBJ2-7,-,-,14,TGTGCCAGCAGACACATTCAGGGAGGCTACGAGCAGTACTTC,CASRHIQGGYEQYF
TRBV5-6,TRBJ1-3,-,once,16,TGTGCCAGCAGTTACCGACGGCCGAGCTCTGGAAACACCATATATTTT,CASSYRRPSSGNTIYF
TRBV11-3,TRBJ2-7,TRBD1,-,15,TGTGCCAGCACCCCCCGGCAGGGGGCTTCCTACGAGCAGTACTTC,CASTPRQGASYEQYF
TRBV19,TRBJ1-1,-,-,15,TGTGCCAGTACTGACCGGGAGATTAAGAACACTGAAGCTTTCTTT,CASTDREIKNTEAFF
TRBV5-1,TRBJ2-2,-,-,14,TGCGCCAGCAGCTCCTTTGGATACAACCGGGAGCTGTTTTTT,CASSSFGYNRELFF
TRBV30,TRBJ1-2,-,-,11,TGTGCCTTCTCCGACAGCAATGGCTACACCTTC,CAFSDSNGYTF
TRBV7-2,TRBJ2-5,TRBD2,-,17,TGTGCCAGCAGCCCCGGGGTACTAGCGGGGAACCAAGAGACCCAGTACTTC,CASSPGVLAGNQETQYF
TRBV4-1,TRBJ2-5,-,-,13,TGCGCCAGCAGCCAAGGGTGGGAGGAGACCCAGTACTTC,CASSQGWEETQYF
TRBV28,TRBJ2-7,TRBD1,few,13,TGTGCCAGCAGCTCCGGGACAGGGGGAGAGCAGTACTTC,CASSSGTGGEQYF
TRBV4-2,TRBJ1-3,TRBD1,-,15,TGTGCCAGCAGGCAACCGGGACAGGCTGGAAACACCATATATTTT,CASRQPGQAGNTIYF
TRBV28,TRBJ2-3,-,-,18,TGTGCCAGCAGTTTTAACCCCGCCGAGACAGACTCTACAGATACGCAGTATTTT,CASSFNPAETDSTDTQYF
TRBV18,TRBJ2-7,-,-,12,TGTGCCAGCTCTCTCAGGGGAAACGAGCAGTACTTC,CASSLRGNEQYF
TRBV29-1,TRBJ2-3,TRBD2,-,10,TGCAGCCTAAGGACTAGCGTGCAGTATTTT,CSLRTSVQYF
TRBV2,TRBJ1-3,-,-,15,TGTGCCAGCAGTGAAGGAGGAAGCTCTGGAAACACCATATATTTT,CASSEGGSSGNTIYF
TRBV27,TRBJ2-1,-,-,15,TGTGCCAGCAGTTTGTCCTATCCTGGATACAATGAGCAGTTCTTC,CASSLSYPGYNEQFF
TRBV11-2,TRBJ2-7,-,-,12,TGTGCCAGCAGCTTGCCAAGGTACGAGCAGTACTTC,CASSLPRYEQYF
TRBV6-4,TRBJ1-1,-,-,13,TGTGCCAGCAGTGAACTTAGGGGAGCTGAAGCTTTCTTT,CASSELRGAEAFF
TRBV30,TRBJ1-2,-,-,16,TGTGCCTGGAGTGTACCGCCCTTCCTGGACCGGAATGGCTACACCTTC,CAWSVPPFLDRNGYTF
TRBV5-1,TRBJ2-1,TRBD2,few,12,TGCGCCAGCAGCCAGCGGGAGGGTGAGCAGTTCTTC,CASSQREGEQFF
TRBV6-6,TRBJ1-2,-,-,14,TGTGCCAGTACCCGACAACAAGCTAACTATGGCTACACCTTC,CASTRQQANYGYTF
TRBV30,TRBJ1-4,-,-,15,TGTGCCTGGAGGATATTTGGACAGCTTAATGAAAAACTGTTTTTT,CAWRIFGQLNEKLFF
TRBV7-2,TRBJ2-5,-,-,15,TGTGCCAGCAGCTTAGCCGGAAGGATACAAGAGACCCAGTACTTC,CASSLAGRIQETQYF
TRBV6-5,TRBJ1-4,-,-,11,TGTGCCAGCAGTTACAGGGGAAGACTGTTTTTT,CASSYRGRLFF
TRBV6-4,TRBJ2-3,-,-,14,TGTGCCAGCAGTGACTTGGACCGCACAGATACGCAGTATTTT,CASSDLDRTDTQYF
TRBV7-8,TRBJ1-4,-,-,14,TGTGCCAGCAGCTTAGGGGCGGCTAATGAAAAACTGTTTTTT,CASSLGAANEKLFF
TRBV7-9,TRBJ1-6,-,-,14,TGTGCCAGCAGCTTCCGGGACCCTAATTCACCCCTCCACTTT,CASSFRDPNSPLHF
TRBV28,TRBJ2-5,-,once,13,TGTGCCAGCAGTCGGGCAGGGCAAGAGACCCAGTACTTC,CASSRAGQETQYF
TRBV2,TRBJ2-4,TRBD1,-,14,TGTGCCAGCAGTGGACAGGGGGGCAAAAACATTCAGTACTTC,CASSGQGGKNIQYF
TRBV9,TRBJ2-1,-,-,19,TGTGCCAGCAGCGTAGTCTTGTGTGGTCTCCCCCGGTCCTACAATGAGCAGTTCTTC,CASSVVLCGLPRSYNEQFF
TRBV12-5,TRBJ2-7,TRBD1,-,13,TGTGCTAGTGGCTCGACAGGGGGCTGGGAGCAGTACTTC,CASGSTGGWEQYF
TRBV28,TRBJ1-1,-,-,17,TGTGCCAGCCACCCTGGGAGCATCCCGGTAATGAACACTGAAGCTTTCTTT,CASHPGSIPVMNTEAFF
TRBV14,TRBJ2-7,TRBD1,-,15,TGTGCCAGCAGCCAAGAGGACAGGCCCTCCTACGAGCAGTACTTC,CASSQEDRPSYEQYF
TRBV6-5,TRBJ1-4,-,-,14,TGTGCCAGCAGTTATTTTGCAACTAATGAAAAACTGTTTTTT,CASSYFATNEKLFF
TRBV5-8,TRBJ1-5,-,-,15,TGTGCCAGCAGCTTGGACACCATTAGCAATCAGCCCCAGCATTTT,CASSLDTISNQPQHF
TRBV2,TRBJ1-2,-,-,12,TGTGCCAGCAGTCGGCAGGGGTATGGCTACACCTTC,CASSRQGYGYTF